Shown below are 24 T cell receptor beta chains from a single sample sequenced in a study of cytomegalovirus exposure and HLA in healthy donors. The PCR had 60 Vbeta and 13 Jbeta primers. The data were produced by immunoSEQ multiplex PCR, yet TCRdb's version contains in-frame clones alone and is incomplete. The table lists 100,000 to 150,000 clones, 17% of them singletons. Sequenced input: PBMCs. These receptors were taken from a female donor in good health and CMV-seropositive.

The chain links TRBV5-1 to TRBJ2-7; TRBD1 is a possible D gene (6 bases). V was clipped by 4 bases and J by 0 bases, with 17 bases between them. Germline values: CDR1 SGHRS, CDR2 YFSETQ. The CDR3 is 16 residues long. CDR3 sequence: CASSQTTGSSSYEQYF. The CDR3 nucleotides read TGCGCCAGCAGCCAAACGACAGGTTCAAGCTCCTACGAGCAGTACTTC.

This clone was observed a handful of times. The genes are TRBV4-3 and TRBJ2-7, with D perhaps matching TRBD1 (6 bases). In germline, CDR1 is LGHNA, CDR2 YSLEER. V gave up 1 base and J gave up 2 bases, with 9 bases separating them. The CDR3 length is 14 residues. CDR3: CASSQGRQAYEQYF. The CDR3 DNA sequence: TGCGCCAGCAGCCAAGGTAGACAGGCCTACGAGCAGTACTTC.

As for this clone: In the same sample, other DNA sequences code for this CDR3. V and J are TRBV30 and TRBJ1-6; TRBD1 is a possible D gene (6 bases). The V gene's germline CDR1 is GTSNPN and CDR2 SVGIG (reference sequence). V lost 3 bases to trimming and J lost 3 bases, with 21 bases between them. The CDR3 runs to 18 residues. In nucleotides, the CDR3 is TGTGCCTGGAGAAGTCCCCCCCGGGGGGCAGGCTATAATTCACCCCTCCACTTT. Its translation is CAWRSPPRGAGYNSPLHF.

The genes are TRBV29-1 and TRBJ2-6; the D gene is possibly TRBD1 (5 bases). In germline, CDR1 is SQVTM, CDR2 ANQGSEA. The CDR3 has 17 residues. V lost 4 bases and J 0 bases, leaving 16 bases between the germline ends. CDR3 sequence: CSVVGRGSGSGANVLTF. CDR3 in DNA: TGCAGCGTTGTCGGAAGGGGTTCAGGCTCTGGGGCCAACGTCCTGACTTTC.

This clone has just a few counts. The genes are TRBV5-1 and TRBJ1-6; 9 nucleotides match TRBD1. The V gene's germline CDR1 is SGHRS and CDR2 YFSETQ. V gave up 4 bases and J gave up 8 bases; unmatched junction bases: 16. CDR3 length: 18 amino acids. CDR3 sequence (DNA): TGCGCCAGCAGCAATGAACCGATGGGACAGGGAACTGATTCACCCCTCCACTTT. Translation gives CASSNEPMGQGTDSPLHF.

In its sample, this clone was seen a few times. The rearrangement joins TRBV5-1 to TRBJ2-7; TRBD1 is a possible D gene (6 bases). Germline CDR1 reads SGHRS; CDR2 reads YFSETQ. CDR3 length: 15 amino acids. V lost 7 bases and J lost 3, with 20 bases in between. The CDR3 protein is CASAKEQGSSYEQYF. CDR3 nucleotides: TGCGCCAGCGCCAAAGAACAGGGATCTAGCTACGAGCAGTACTTC.

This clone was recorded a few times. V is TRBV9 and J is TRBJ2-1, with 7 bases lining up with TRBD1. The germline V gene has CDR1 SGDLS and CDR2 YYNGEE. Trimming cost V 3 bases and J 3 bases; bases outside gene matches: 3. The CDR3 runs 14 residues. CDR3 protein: CASSARQGYNEQFF. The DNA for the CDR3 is TGTGCCAGCAGCGCCAGACAGGGCTACAATGAGCAGTTCTTC.

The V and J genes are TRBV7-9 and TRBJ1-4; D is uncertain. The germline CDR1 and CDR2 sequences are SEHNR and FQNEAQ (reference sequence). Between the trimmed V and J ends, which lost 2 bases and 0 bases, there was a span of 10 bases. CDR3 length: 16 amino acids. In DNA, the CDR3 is TGTGCCAGCAGCTTACTTTCAGGTTCAACTAATGAAAAACTGTTTTTT. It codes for CASSLLSGSTNEKLFF.

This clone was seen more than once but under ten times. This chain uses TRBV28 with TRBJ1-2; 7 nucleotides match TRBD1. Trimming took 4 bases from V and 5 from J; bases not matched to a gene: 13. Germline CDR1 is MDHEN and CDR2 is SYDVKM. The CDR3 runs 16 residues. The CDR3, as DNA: TGTGCCAGCAGTTCCCACCATCAGGGACAGAAATATGGCTACACCTTC. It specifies CASSSHHQGQKYGYTF.

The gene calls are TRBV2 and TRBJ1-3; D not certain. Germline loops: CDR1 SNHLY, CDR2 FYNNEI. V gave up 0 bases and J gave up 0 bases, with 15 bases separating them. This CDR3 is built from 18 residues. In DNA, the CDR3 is TGTGCCAGCAGTGAAGCCCTTTACCCAAGCTACTCTGGAAACACCATATATTTT. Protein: CASSEALYPSYSGNTIYF.

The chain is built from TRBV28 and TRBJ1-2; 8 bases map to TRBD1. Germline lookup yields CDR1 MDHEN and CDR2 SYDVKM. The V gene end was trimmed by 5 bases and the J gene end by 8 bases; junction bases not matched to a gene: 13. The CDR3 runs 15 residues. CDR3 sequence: CASSLQTGVARGYTF. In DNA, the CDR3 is TGTGCCAGCAGTCTACAGACAGGGGTGGCACGCGGCTACACCTTC.

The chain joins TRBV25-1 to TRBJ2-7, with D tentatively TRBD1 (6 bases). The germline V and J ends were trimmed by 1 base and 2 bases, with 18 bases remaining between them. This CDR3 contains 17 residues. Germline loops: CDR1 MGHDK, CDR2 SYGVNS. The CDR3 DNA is TGTGCCAGCAGTGAATTCCCTGGGACACGGACGACCTACGAGCAGTACTTC. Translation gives CASSEFPGTRTTYEQYF.

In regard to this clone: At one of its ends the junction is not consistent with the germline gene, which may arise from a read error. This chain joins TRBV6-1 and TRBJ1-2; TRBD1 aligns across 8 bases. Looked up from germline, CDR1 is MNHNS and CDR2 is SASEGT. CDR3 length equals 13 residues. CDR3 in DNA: TGTGCCAGCAGGGAAGGACAGGGTCTTGGCTACACCTTC. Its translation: CASREGQGLGYTF.

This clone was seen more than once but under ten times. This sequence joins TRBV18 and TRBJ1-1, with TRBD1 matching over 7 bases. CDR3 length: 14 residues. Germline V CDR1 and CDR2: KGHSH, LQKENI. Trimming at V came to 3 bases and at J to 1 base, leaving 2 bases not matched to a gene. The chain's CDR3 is CASSPGDRNTEAFF. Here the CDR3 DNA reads TGTGCCAGCTCACCGGGGGACAGGAACACTGAAGCTTTCTTT.

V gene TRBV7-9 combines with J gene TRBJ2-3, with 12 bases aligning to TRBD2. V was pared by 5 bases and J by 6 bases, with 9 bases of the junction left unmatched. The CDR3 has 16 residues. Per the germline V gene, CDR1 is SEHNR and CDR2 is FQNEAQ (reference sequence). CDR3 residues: CASSKEFLAGGDTQYF. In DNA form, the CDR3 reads TGTGCCAGCAGCAAGGAGTTTCTAGCGGGAGGGGATACGCAGTATTTT.

CDR3 residues: CASSQEGGTGGHEQYF. The CDR3 DNA reads TGTGCCAGCAGCCAAGAGGGGGGGACAGGGGGCCACGAGCAGTACTTC. This rearrangement joins TRBV4-2 to TRBJ2-7, with 12 bases matching TRBD1. Trimming took 0 bases from V and 5 from J; bases not matched to a gene: 5. The CDR3 totals 16 residues. CDR1 and CDR2 (germline): LGHNA, YNFKEQ.

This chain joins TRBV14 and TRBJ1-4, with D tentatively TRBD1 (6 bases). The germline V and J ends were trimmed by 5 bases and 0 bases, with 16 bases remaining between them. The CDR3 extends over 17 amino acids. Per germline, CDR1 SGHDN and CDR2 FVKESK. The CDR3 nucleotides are TGTGCCAGCAGCGAGGAACGGGGGGCAGCAACTAATGAAAAACTGTTTTTT. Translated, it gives CASSEERGAATNEKLFF.

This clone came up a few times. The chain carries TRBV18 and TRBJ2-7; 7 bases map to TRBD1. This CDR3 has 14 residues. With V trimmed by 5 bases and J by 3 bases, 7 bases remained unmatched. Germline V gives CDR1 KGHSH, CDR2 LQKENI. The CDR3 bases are TGTGCCAGCTCAGGGGACAGCTTAAACTACGAGCAGTACTTC. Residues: CASSGDSLNYEQYF. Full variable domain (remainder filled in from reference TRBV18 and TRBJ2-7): NAGVMQNPRHLVRRRGQEARLRCSPMKGHSHVYWYRQLPEEGLKFMVYLQKENIIDESGMPKERFSAEFPKEGPSILRIQQVVRGDSAAYFCASSGDSLNYEQYFGPGTRLTVT.

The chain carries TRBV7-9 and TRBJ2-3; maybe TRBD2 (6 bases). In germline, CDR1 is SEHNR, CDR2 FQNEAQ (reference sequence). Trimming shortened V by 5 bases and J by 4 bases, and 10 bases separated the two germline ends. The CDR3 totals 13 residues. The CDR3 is CASSLRLADTQYF. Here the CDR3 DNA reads TGTGCCAGCAGCCTTAGACTAGCAGATACGCAGTATTTT.

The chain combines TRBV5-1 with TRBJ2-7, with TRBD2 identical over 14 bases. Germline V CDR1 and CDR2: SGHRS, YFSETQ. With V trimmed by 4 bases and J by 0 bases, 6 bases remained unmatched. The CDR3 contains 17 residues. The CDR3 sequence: CASSRGLAGEDSYEQYF. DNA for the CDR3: TGCGCCAGCAGCAGGGGACTAGCGGGGGAGGACTCCTACGAGCAGTACTTC.

DNA for the CDR3: TGTGCCTGGACCCTAGGAGCTAGCGGGGGAGACAATGAGCAGTTCTTC. Its translation: CAWTLGASGGDNEQFF. The rearrangement links TRBV30 to TRBJ2-1, with TRBD2 identical over 10 bases. The germline CDR1 and CDR2 sequences are GTSNPN and SVGIG (reference sequence). The CDR3 is made up of 16 amino acids. V lost 4 bases, J lost 5 bases, and 11 bases stayed unmatched.

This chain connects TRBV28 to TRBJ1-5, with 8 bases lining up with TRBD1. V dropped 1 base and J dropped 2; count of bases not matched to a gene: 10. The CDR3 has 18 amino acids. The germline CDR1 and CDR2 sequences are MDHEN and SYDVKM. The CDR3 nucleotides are TGTGCCAGCAGTTTATCCCCCTCAGGGGGCGTTGGCAATCAGCCCCAGCATTTT. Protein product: CASSLSPSGGVGNQPQHF.

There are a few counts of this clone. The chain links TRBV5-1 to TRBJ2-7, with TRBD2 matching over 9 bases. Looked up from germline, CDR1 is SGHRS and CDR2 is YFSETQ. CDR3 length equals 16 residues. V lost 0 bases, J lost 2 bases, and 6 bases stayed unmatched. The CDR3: CASSLGSGSRPYEQYF. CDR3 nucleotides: TGCGCCAGCAGCTTGGGTAGCGGGAGTAGGCCCTACGAGCAGTACTTC.

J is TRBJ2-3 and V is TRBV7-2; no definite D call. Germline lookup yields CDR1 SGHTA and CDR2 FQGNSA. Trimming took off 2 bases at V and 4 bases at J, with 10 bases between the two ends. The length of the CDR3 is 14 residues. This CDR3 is CASSLKRQADTQYF. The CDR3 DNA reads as TGTGCCAGCAGCTTAAAAAGGCAGGCAGATACGCAGTATTTT. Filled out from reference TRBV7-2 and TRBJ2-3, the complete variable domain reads GAGVSQSPSNKVTEKGKDVELRCDPISGHTALYWYRQSLGQGLEFLIYFQGNSAPDKSGLPSDRFSAERTGGSVSTLTIQRTQQEDSAVYLCASSLKRQADTQYFGPGTRLTVL.